This T cell receptor (beta chain) was identified in a study of T cells in narcolepsy. Here immunoSEQ multiplex PCR was the method, and the copy in TCRdb shows in-frame clones only, minus some. The sample lists about 25,000 clones, about 80% occurring once. The sequence derives from a human donor with narcolepsy. Sequenced material: CD45RA- memory CD4+ T cells from PBMCs.

CDR3 in amino acids: CASSLAGQGAWAFF. The CDR3 DNA sequence: TGTGCCAGCAGCTTGGCGGGACAGGGGGCATGGGCTTTCTTT. J is TRBJ1-1 and V is TRBV5-4, with 12 nucleotides matching TRBD1. The CDR3 has 14 residues. The germline CDR1 and CDR2 sequences are SGHNT and YYREEE (reference sequence). V shed 0 bases and J 11 bases; nucleotides not matched to a gene: 5.